This is a list of T cell receptor beta chains from one sample in a study of CD8 T cells in Susac syndrome. TCRdb used MiXCR to reprocess the immunoSEQ multiplex PCR reads, holding one entry per CDR3 protein. The table shows about 200,000 distinct CDR3 sequences, with approximately 95% occurring only once. The source material was CD4+ T cells from PBMCs. The receptors were sampled from a human donor in good health. CDR3s include the opening cysteine and the closing phenylalanine or tryptophan. Fields, in order: J gene, D gene, clone size, V gene, CDR3 protein, CDR3 DNA. The D gene is left open where the match is weak. Part of the rows lack a size; the others show once, few, many or a class for expanded clones.

j_call: TRBJ1-2; d_call: NA; clone_size: NA; v_call: TRBV6-5; cdr3_aa: CASSYDGSSHYGYTF; cdr3_nt: TGTGCCAGCAGTTACGACGGGAGCTCCCACTATGGCTACACCTTC
j_call: TRBJ2-3; d_call: TRBD1; clone_size: NA; v_call: TRBV6-5; cdr3_aa: CASSHPGQATDTQYF; cdr3_nt: TGTGCCAGCAGTCATCCCGGACAGGCTACAGATACGCAGTATTTT
j_call: TRBJ2-1; d_call: NA; clone_size: NA; v_call: TRBV29-1; cdr3_aa: CSVLGTANNEQFF; cdr3_nt: TGCAGCGTCCTCGGGACTGCAAACAATGAGCAGTTCTTC
j_call: TRBJ2-1; d_call: TRBD2; clone_size: NA; v_call: TRBV6-6; cdr3_aa: CASSYLAGGYNEQFF; cdr3_nt: TGTGCCAGCAGTTACTTAGCGGGAGGATACAATGAGCAGTTCTTC
j_call: TRBJ2-1; d_call: TRBD1; clone_size: NA; v_call: TRBV5-4; cdr3_aa: CAIPGTVDNEQFF; cdr3_nt: TGTGCCATTCCAGGGACAGTCGACAATGAGCAGTTCTTC
j_call: TRBJ1-5; d_call: NA; clone_size: once; v_call: TRBV7-2; cdr3_aa: CASSLVRGNQPQHF; cdr3_nt: TGTGCCAGCAGCTTAGTGCGGGGGAATCAGCCCCAGCATTTT
j_call: TRBJ1-2; d_call: TRBD1; clone_size: NA; v_call: TRBV18; cdr3_aa: CASSPRQGETSGGYTF; cdr3_nt: TGTGCCAGCTCACCACGACAGGGGGAGACGTCGGGCGGCTACACCTTC
j_call: TRBJ2-7; d_call: TRBD2; clone_size: once; v_call: TRBV6-2/TRBV6-3; cdr3_aa: CASSYTSGGSGEQYF; cdr3_nt: TGTGCCAGCAGTTATACTAGCGGGGGGAGTGGAGAGCAGTACTTC
j_call: TRBJ2-1; d_call: NA; clone_size: NA; v_call: TRBV20-1; cdr3_aa: CSASYRREHEQFF; cdr3_nt: TGCAGTGCTAGCTACCGCAGGGAACACGAGCAGTTCTTC
j_call: TRBJ1-2; d_call: NA; clone_size: NA; v_call: TRBV12-3/TRBV12-4; cdr3_aa: CASRPSPGRSRDYGYTF; cdr3_nt: TGTGCCAGCAGACCATCCCCGGGACGTTCAAGGGACTATGGCTACACCTTC
j_call: TRBJ2-7; d_call: NA; clone_size: NA; v_call: TRBV15; cdr3_aa: CATSRDLGAGTWEQYF; cdr3_nt: TGTGCCACCAGCAGAGATTTGGGGGCAGGGACTTGGGAGCAGTACTTC
j_call: TRBJ2-5; d_call: NA; clone_size: NA; v_call: TRBV3-1; cdr3_aa: CASSQHLPWTPLGETQYF; cdr3_nt: TGTGCCAGCAGCCAACACCTACCATGGACCCCATTGGGGGAGACCCAGTACTTC
j_call: TRBJ1-2; d_call: NA; clone_size: NA; v_call: TRBV3-1; cdr3_aa: CASSHRGVRRYYGYTF; cdr3_nt: TGTGCCAGCAGCCATCGGGGGGTCAGAAGATACTATGGCTACACCTTC
j_call: TRBJ2-1; d_call: TRBD2; clone_size: NA; v_call: TRBV5-4; cdr3_aa: CASTRGAGGSYNEQFF; cdr3_nt: TGTGCCAGCACCCGAGGAGCGGGGGGCTCCTACAATGAGCAGTTCTTC
j_call: TRBJ2-1; d_call: NA; clone_size: NA; v_call: TRBV3-1; cdr3_aa: CASSQDKGMQFF; cdr3_nt: TGTGCCAGCAGCCAAGATAAGGGAATGCAGTTCTTC
j_call: TRBJ2-5; d_call: NA; clone_size: NA; v_call: TRBV9; cdr3_aa: CASRPLTAGETQYF; cdr3_nt: TGTGCCAGCAGGCCCCTGACAGCCGGGGAGACCCAGTACTTC
j_call: TRBJ1-5; d_call: NA; clone_size: NA; v_call: TRBV20-1; cdr3_aa: CSAAGAVQPQHF; cdr3_nt: TGCAGTGCTGCAGGGGCGGTTCAGCCCCAGCATTTT
j_call: TRBJ2-2; d_call: NA; clone_size: NA; v_call: TRBV20-1; cdr3_aa: CSASHYLNTGELFF; cdr3_nt: TGCAGTGCCAGCCACTACTTGAACACCGGGGAGCTGTTTTTT
j_call: TRBJ2-7; d_call: NA; clone_size: NA; v_call: TRBV29-1; cdr3_aa: CSGMVGLPTSYEQYF; cdr3_nt: TGCAGCGGGATGGTGGGACTTCCCACCAGCTACGAGCAGTACTTC
j_call: TRBJ2-1; d_call: TRBD2; clone_size: NA; v_call: TRBV20-1; cdr3_aa: CSAKRGNNEQFF; cdr3_nt: TGCAGTGCGAAGCGGGGGAACAATGAGCAGTTCTTC
j_call: TRBJ1-1; d_call: NA; clone_size: NA; v_call: TRBV5-4; cdr3_aa: CASSSSLGVRTEAFF; cdr3_nt: TGTGCCAGCAGCTCCTCCCTAGGGGTTCGGACTGAAGCTTTCTTT
j_call: TRBJ2-5; d_call: NA; clone_size: once; v_call: TRBV6-5; cdr3_aa: CASSYQGPGETQYF; cdr3_nt: TGTGCCAGCAGTTACCAGGGGCCAGGGGAGACCCAGTACTTC
j_call: TRBJ1-2; d_call: TRBD1; clone_size: NA; v_call: TRBV28; cdr3_aa: CASSRTGPGYTF; cdr3_nt: TGTGCCAGCAGTCGGACAGGGCCTGGCTACACCTTC
j_call: TRBJ1-2; d_call: NA; clone_size: NA; v_call: TRBV3-1; cdr3_aa: CASSPDQGGGYTF; cdr3_nt: TGTGCCAGCAGCCCAGATCAAGGCGGGGGCTACACCTTC
j_call: TRBJ1-5; d_call: NA; clone_size: NA; v_call: TRBV3-1; cdr3_aa: CASSQSGGRSNQPQHF; cdr3_nt: TGTGCCAGCAGCCAATCCGGGGGGCGTTCGAATCAGCCCCAGCATTTT
j_call: TRBJ1-1; d_call: NA; clone_size: NA; v_call: TRBV30; cdr3_aa: CAWSVQDDTEAFF; cdr3_nt: TGTGCCTGGAGTGTTCAGGACGACACTGAAGCTTTCTTT
j_call: TRBJ2-5; d_call: NA; clone_size: NA; v_call: TRBV29-1; cdr3_aa: CSVDQPGSGETQYF; cdr3_nt: TGCAGCGTTGATCAACCGGGCTCCGGGGAGACCCAGTACTTC
j_call: TRBJ1-2; d_call: TRBD1; clone_size: NA; v_call: TRBV29-1; cdr3_aa: CSVERTGRIGGYTF; cdr3_nt: TGCAGCGTTGAAAGGACAGGGAGGATCGGTGGCTACACCTTC
j_call: TRBJ1-1; d_call: NA; clone_size: NA; v_call: TRBV3-1; cdr3_aa: CASSPTVGGIEAFF; cdr3_nt: TGTGCCAGCAGCCCCACCGTCGGCGGGATTGAAGCTTTCTTT
j_call: TRBJ1-1; d_call: NA; clone_size: NA; v_call: TRBV2; cdr3_aa: CASRAGPNTEAFF; cdr3_nt: TGTGCCAGCAGAGCCGGGCCCAACACTGAAGCTTTCTTT
j_call: TRBJ1-1; d_call: NA; clone_size: NA; v_call: TRBV5-1; cdr3_aa: CASSPQSPQGEAFF; cdr3_nt: TGCGCCAGCAGCCCACAAAGCCCGCAGGGTGAAGCTTTCTTT
j_call: TRBJ1-1; d_call: NA; clone_size: NA; v_call: TRBV4-3; cdr3_aa: CASSQDQGFTEAFF; cdr3_nt: TGCGCCAGCAGCCAAGATCAAGGGTTCACTGAAGCTTTCTTT